This T cell receptor (beta chain) was sequenced in a study of sequential checkpoint blockade in melanoma. Study as a whole: Arm A got nivolumab then ipilimumab; arm B the reverse, 1:1.

The CDR3 has 16 residues. CDR1 SGHVS and CDR2 FNYEAQ come from the germline V gene. V lost 1 base, J lost 3 bases, and 8 bases stayed unmatched. Treatment given: randomized to nivolumab then ipilimumab (arm A) or the reverse (arm B). PBMC sorting kept live CD3+CD8+ cells without CD19 or CD56. Method: immunoSEQ multiplex PCR; TCRdb's copy keeps in-frame clones and lacks some. Of approximately 20,000 clones listed, roughly 59% were seen once; the top ten hold around 17%. Sequences were derived from CD8+ T cells sorted from blood (inferred from file names), sampled from a patient given nivolumab and ipilimumab in sequence. This clonotype originated in a human donor with melanoma. The rearrangement uses TRBV7-6 and TRBJ2-5, with 7 bases aligning to TRBD2. The CDR3: CASSLEILALKETQYF. Here the CDR3 DNA reads TGTGCCAGCAGCTTAGAGATACTAGCGCTAAAAGAGACCCAGTACTTC.